The T cell receptor (beta chain) described here comes from a study of CD4 T cells in lung cancer (dated by TCRdb to the late 2010s). General notes on the study: In the study, blood T cells from NSCLC patients were screened for responses to candidate mutation-encoded neoepitopes, and neoantigen-specific CD4+ T-cell clones and TCRs were isolated. Aged 60 to 69 when blood was donated, the resected patients, most of whom were former smokers, had either lung adenocarcinoma or squamous cell carcinoma. Treatments the patients had received before donating blood included platinum chemotherapy, and some of the patients were given nivolumab or pembrolizumab. TCRB deep sequencing tracked the frequency of neoantigen-specific clonotypes in tumor resections, non-adjacent lung and cultured T-cell products. The full study reports these points: IFNgamma-sorted cells included nonspecific IFNgamma producers of unknown purity, so expanded lines ranged from monoclonal to oligoclonal. Some blood-derived responses might be explained by in vitro priming of naive T cells or cross-reactivity rather than by memory responses to the cancer.

PBMCs were stimulated for approximately 14 days with mutant 27-mer peptides together with IL21, IL7, IL15 and IL2, and were then restimulated with autologous B cells pulsed with peptide. After restimulation with peptide-pulsed B cells, live IFNgamma-secreting T cells were sorted on a FACS Aria2 by cytokine capture. Sorted cells were expanded for about 14 to 21 days at limiting dilution, 3 or 10 cells per well, with irradiated allogeneic PBMCs, phytohemagglutinin and IL2. The patients provided peripheral blood samples or leukapheresis products. Antigen specificity of expanded lines was screened by IFNgamma ELISA against autologous B cells pulsed with mutant peptides. Receptor amplification or capture employed the immunoSEQ multiplex PCR assay. DNA was isolated with Qiagen DNeasy or QIAamp micro DNA kits and TCRB sequenced with the Adaptive Biotechnology human TCRB sequencing kit. TCRB libraries were sequenced on an Illumina MiSeq. Per the authors' processing: The kit provider's software was used to analyze TCRB sequence data, and Fisher's exact test was used to test clonotype templates for tumor enrichment. The clones in this table, taken by TCRdb from immuneACCESS, are in-frame only. Not every clone is retained; where verified, under half of the shortfall comes from an unresolved V gene, and the cause of the rest is unknown. D and trimming were read from the DNA, whereas the V and J calls and clone size are those reported in that table. This sample is represented by fewer than 2,000 clones; around 64% of them were singletons. The ten largest account for 5% to 6% of the sample.

Of note for this clone: This clone's antigen is unknown. No per-base quality is available; no much larger clone lies one base away.

The CDR3 starts with the cysteine, ends with the phenylalanine, and has 19 residues. The read is trimmed to its CDR3 DNA, 57 bases read in frame from base 1. From a lookup of the germline V gene, CDR1 and CDR2 are MNHNS and SASEGT. Trimming takes 2 bases from V and 4 bases from J, and the germline ends sit 26 bases apart. Here the chain combines TRBV6-1 and TRBJ1-1; TRBD1 is perhaps the D gene, given 6 matching bases. The origin of this receptor is a woman aged 60-70 years with non-small cell lung cancer. Some clones in this sample may be carry-over from other donors' samples. The sample comprised a CD4+ T cell line or clone grown in culture. CDR3 reads: CASSEFSSGRGGRSTEAFF. The DNA is TGTGCCAGCAGTGAATTTTCTTCCGGGAGGGGGGGTAGAAGCACTGAAGCTTTCTTT.